The T cell receptor (beta chain) under discussion was sequenced for a study of blood T cell repertoires in COVID-19. Looking at the study overall: Acute and convalescent COVID-19 specimens originated in the United States, Italy and Spain. Sample material is recorded as cDNA or gDNA derived from T cells, B-cell-depleted T cells, or PBMCs.

The J segment lost 4 bases and the V segment lost 3 bases, leaving 8 bases of the junction unmatched. The germline gives CDR1 SGHRS, CDR2 YFSETQ. This CDR3 contains 15 residues. In the study's own analysis: Nucleated cell number was recorded as an estimate derived from reference gene primer amplification. Repertoires were generated with immunoSEQ multiplex PCR, while TCRdb's copy carries only in-frame clones and drops some. V and J calls and clone size are those listed in that table; D and trimming were worked out from the DNA. In the table there are approximately 81,000 clones, approximately 82% of which are singletons.

The sequence came from a human donor in a cohort sampled during active COVID-19. This chain uses TRBV5-1 with TRBJ2-7, with TRBD1 matching over 9 bases. What was sequenced was peripheral blood. In DNA form, the CDR3 reads TGCGCCAGCAGCTGGGGGACAGGGTTGGTGTACGAGCAGTACTTC. It encodes CASSWGTGLVYEQYF. Full variable domain (missing parts from reference TRBV5-1 and TRBJ2-7): KAGVTQTPRYLIKTRGQQVTLSCSPISGHRSVSWYQQTPGQGLQFLFEYFSETQRNKGNFPGRFSGRQFSNSRSEMNVSTLELGDSALYLCASSWGTGLVYEQYFGPGTRLTVT.